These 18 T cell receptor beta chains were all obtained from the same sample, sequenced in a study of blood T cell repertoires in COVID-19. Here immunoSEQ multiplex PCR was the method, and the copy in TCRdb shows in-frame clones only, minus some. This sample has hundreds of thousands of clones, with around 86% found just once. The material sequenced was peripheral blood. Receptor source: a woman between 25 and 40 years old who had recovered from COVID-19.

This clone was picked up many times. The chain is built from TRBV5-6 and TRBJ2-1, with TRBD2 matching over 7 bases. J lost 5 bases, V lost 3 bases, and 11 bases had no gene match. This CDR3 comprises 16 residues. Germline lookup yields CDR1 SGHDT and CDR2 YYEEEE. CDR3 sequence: CASSSGPHSGDNEQFF. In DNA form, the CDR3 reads TGTGCCAGCAGCTCTGGACCCCACAGCGGGGACAATGAGCAGTTCTTC. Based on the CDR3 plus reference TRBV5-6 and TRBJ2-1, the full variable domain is DAGVTQSPTHLIKTRGQQVTLRCSPKSGHDTVSWYQQALGQGPQFIFQYYEEEERQRGNFPDRFSGHQFPNYSSELNVNALLLGDSALYLCASSSGPHSGDNEQFFGPGTRLTVL.

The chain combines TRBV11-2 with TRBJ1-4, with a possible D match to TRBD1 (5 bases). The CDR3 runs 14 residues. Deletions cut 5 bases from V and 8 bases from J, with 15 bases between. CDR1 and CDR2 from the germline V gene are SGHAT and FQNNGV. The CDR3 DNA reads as TGTGCCAGCAGCGTTATTGGGGGGGTGGAAAAACTGTTTTTT. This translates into CASSVIGGVEKLFF.

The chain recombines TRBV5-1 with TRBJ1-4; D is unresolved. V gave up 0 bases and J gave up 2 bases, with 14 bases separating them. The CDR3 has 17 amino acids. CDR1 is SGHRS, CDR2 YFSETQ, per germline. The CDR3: CASSLAERVVTNEKLFF. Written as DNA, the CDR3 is TGCGCCAGCAGCTTGGCGGAGCGGGTCGTTACTAATGAAAAACTGTTTTTT.

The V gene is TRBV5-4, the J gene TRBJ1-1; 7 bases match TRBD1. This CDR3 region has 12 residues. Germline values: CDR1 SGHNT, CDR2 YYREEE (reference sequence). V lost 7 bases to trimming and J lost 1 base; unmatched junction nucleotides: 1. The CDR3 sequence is CASGDRNTEAFF. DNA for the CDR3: TGTGCCAGCGGGGACAGGAACACTGAAGCTTTCTTT.

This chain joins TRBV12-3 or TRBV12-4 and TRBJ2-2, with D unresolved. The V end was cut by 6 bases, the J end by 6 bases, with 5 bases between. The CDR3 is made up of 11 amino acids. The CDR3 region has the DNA TGTGCCAGCAGCAAATCCGGGGAGCTGTTTTTT. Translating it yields CASSKSGELFF.

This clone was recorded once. This chain's CDR3 is CASSITGTEDYEQYF. The CDR3 DNA follows: TGTGCCAGTAGTATCACCGGGACAGAAGACTACGAGCAGTACTTC. This chain joins TRBV19 and TRBJ2-7; 7 bases are shared with TRBD1. With V trimmed by 3 bases and J by 3 bases, 8 bases remained unmatched. The V gene's germline CDR1 is LNHDA and CDR2 SQIVND (reference sequence). The CDR3 totals 15 residues.

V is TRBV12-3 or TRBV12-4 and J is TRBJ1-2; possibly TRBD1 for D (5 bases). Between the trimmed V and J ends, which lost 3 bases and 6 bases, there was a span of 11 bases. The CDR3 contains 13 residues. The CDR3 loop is CASSLGQSNGYTF. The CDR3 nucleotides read TGTGCCAGCAGTTTGGGGCAGTCCAATGGCTACACCTTC.

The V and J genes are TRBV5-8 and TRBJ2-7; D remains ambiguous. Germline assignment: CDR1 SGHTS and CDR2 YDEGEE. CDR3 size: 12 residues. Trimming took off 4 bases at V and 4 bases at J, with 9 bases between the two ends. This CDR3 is CASSRQAYEQYF. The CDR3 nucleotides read TGTGCCAGCAGCCGCCAGGCTTACGAGCAGTACTTC.

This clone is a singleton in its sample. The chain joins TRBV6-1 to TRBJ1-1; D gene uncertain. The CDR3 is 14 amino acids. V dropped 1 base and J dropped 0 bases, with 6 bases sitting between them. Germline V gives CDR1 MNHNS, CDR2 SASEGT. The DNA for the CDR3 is TGTGCCAGCAGTGAAGATACGGTGAACACTGAAGCTTTCTTT. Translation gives CASSEDTVNTEAFF.

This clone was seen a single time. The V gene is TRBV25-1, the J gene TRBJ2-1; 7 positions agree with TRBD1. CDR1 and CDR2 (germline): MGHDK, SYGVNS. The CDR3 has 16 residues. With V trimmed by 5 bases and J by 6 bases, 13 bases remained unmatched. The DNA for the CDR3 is TGTGCCAGCAGTTTACCGGGACAGAAATCCCGCAATGAGCAGTTCTTC. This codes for CASSLPGQKSRNEQFF.

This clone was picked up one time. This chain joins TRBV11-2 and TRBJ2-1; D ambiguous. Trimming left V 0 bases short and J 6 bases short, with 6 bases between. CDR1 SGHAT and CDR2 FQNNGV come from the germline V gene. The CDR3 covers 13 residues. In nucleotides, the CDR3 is TGTGCCAGCAGCTTAGAAGTGCGCAATGAGCAGTTCTTC. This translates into CASSLEVRNEQFF.

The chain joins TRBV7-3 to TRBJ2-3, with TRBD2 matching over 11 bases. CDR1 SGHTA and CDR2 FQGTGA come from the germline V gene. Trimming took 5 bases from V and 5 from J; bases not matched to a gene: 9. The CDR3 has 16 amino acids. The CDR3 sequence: CASSLGVLAGGDTQYF. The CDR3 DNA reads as TGTGCCAGCAGCCTCGGTGTGCTAGCGGGAGGAGATACGCAGTATTTT.

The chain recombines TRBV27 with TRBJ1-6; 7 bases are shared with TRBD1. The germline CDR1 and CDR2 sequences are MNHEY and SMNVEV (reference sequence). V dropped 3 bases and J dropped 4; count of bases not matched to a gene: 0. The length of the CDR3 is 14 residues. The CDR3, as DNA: TGTGCCAGCAGTTTGGGACAGTATAATTCACCCCTCCACTTT. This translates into CASSLGQYNSPLHF.

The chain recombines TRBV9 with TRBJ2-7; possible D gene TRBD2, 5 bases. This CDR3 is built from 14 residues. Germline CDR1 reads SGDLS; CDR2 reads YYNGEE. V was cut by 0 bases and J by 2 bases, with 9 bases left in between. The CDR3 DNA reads TGTGCCAGCAGCGTAGCTGGGAGTCCCTACGAGCAGTACTTC. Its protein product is CASSVAGSPYEQYF.

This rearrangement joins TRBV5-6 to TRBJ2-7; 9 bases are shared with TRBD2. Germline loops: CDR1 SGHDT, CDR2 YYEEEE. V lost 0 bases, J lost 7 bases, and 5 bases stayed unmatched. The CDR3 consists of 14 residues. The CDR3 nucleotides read TGTGCCAGCAGCTTGGTCCTAGCGGGAACTGAGCAGTACTTC. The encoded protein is CASSLVLAGTEQYF.

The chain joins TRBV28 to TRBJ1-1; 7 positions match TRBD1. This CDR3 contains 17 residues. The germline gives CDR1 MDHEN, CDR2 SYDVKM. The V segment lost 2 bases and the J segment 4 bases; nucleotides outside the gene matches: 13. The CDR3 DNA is TGTGCCAGCAGTTTAGCTGGACAGGTTGATCAGGGCACTGAAGCTTTCTTT. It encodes CASSLAGQVDQGTEAFF.

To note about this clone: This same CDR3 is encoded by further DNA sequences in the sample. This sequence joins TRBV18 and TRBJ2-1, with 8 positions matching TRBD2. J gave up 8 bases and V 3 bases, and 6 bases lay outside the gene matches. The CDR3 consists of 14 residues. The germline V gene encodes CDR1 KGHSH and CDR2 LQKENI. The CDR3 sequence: CASSPPAGGDEQFF. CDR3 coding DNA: TGTGCCAGCTCACCCCCCGCGGGGGGCGATGAGCAGTTCTTC.

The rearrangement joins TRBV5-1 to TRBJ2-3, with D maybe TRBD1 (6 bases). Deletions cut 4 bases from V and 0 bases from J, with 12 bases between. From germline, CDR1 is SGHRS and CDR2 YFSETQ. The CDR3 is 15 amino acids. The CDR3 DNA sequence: TGCGCCAGCAGCCGACAGGACGGGAGCACAGATACGCAGTATTTT. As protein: CASSRQDGSTDTQYF.